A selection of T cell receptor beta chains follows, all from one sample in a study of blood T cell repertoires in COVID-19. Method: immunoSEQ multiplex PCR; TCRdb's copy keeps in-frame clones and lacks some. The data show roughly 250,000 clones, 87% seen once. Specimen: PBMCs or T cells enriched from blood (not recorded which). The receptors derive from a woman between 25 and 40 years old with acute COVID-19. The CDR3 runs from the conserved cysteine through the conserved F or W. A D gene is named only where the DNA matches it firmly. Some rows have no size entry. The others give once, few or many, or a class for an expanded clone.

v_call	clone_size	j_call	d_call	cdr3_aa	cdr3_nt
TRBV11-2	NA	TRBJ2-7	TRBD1	CASSQDRGIYEQYF	TGTGCCAGCAGTCAAGACAGGGGCATATACGAGCAGTACTTC
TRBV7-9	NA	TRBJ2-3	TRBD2	CASSLKAGGSTDTQYF	TGTGCCAGCAGCTTAAAGGCCGGGGGGAGCACAGATACGCAGTATTTT
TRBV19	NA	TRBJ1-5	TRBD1	CASSPRQGPSNQPQHF	TGTGCCAGTAGTCCTCGACAGGGACCGAGCAATCAGCCCCAGCATTTT
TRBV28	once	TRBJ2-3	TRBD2	CASSLGTSGGLTDTQYF	TGTGCCAGCAGTCTTGGGACTAGCGGGGGCCTCACAGATACGCAGTATTTT
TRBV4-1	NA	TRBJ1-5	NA	CAAGTGGNQPQHF	TGCGCCGCGGGAACGGGAGGCAATCAGCCCCAGCATTTT
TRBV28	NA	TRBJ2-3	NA	CASSLLSGPTDTQYF	TGTGCCAGCAGTCTACTTAGCGGCCCCACAGATACGCAGTATTTT
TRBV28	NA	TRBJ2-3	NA	CASSRAGKADTQYF	TGTGCCAGCAGTCGGGCAGGGAAAGCAGATACGCAGTATTTT
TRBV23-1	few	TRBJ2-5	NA	CASSLFGGGETQYF	TGCGCCAGCAGTCTATTCGGGGGAGGAGAGACCCAGTACTTC
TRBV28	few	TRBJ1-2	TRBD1	CASSTTGRNYGYTF	TGTGCCAGCAGCACGACAGGGCGTAACTATGGCTACACCTTC
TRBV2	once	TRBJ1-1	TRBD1	CASRPGTANTEAFF	TGTGCCAGCAGGCCCGGGACAGCGAACACTGAAGCTTTCTTT
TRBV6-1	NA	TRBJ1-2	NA	CASSEAWGGSLFGYTF	TGTGCCAGCAGTGAAGCGTGGGGGGGAAGTTTATTCGGCTACACCTTC
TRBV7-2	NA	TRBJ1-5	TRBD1	CASSLDPGQHNQPQHF	TGTGCCAGCAGCTTAGACCCGGGACAGCACAATCAGCCCCAGCATTTT
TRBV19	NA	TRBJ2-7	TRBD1	CASSQRDREEQYF	TGTGCCAGTAGTCAACGGGACAGGGAAGAGCAGTACTTC
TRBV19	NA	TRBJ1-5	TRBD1	CASSTQGSSQPQHF	TGTGCCAGTAGTACACAGGGGTCATCTCAGCCCCAGCATTTT
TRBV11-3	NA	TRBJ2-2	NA	CASSVSSVRVNTGELFF	TGTGCCAGCAGCGTAAGCAGTGTCAGGGTGAACACCGGGGAGCTGTTTTTT
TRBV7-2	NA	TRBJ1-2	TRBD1	CASSRSDRRNYGYTF	TGTGCCAGCAGCCGTTCGGACAGGAGGAACTATGGCTACACCTTC
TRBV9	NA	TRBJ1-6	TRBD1	CASSAQRMGQGNSPLHF	TGTGCCAGCAGCGCCCAGAGGATGGGACAGGGGAATTCACCCCTCCACTTT
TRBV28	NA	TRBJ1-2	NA	CASSFPPLIYGYTF	TGTGCCAGCAGTTTCCCGCCACTCATCTATGGCTACACCTTC
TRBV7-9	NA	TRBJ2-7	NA	CASSSELYEQYF	TGTGCCAGCAGTTCTGAACTATACGAGCAGTACTTC
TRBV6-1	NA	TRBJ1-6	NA	CASSEERSPLHF	TGTGCCAGCAGTGAAGAGCGCTCACCCCTCCACTTT
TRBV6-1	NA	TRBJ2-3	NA	CASSETRYTDTQYF	TGTGCCAGCAGTGAAACTAGATACACAGATACGCAGTATTTT
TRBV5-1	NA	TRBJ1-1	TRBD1	CASSETDRGRTEAFF	TGCGCCAGCAGCGAAACGGACAGGGGCCGCACTGAAGCTTTCTTT
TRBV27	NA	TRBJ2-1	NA	CASSGGDEQFF	TGTGCCAGCAGTGGGGGCGATGAGCAGTTCTTC
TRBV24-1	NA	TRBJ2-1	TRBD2	CATSDPLTGGSYNEQFF	TGTGCCACCAGTGATCCCCTAACGGGGGGCTCCTACAATGAGCAGTTCTTC
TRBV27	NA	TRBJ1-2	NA	CASSRGGGGFYGYTF	TGTGCCAGCAGTCGGGGTGGTGGGGGCTTCTATGGCTACACCTTC
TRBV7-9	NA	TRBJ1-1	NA	CASSYQDTEAFF	TGTGCCAGCAGCTACCAGGACACTGAAGCTTTCTTT
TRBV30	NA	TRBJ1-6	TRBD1	CAWSLWGQGASPLHF	TGTGCCTGGAGTCTGTGGGGACAGGGGGCTTCACCCCTCCACTTT
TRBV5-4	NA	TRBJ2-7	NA	CASSLWGRSFEQYF	TGTGCCAGCAGCTTATGGGGCCGGTCTTTCGAGCAGTACTTC
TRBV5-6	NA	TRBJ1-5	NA	CASSLNQQPQHF	TGTGCCAGCAGCTTGAATCAGCAGCCCCAGCATTTT
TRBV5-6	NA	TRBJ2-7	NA	CASSSPSYEQYF	TGTGCCAGCAGCTCACCCAGCTACGAGCAGTACTTC
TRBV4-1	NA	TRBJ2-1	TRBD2	CASSLERGVGEQFF	TGCGCCAGCAGTTTAGAGCGGGGGGTGGGTGAGCAGTTCTTC
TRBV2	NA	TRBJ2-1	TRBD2	CASSEAVAGDNEQFF	TGTGCCAGCAGTGAAGCAGTAGCGGGGGATAATGAGCAGTTCTTC
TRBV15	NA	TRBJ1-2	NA	CATSSGGLNYGYTF	TGTGCCACCAGCTCAGGAGGGCTAAACTATGGCTACACCTTC
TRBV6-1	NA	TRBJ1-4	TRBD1	CASSADRGPATNEKLFF	TGTGCCAGCAGTGCAGACAGGGGACCCGCAACTAATGAAAAACTGTTTTTT
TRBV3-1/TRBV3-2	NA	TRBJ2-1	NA	CASSQIGSQFF	TGTGCCAGCAGCCAGATCGGTTCGCAGTTCTTC
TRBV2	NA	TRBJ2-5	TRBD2	CASSLRLAGGPQETQYF	TGTGCCAGCAGTTTACGCCTAGCGGGGGGCCCCCAAGAGACCCAGTACTTC
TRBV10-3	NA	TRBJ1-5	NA	CAISESKRFDFQPQHF	TGTGCCATCAGTGAGTCGAAAAGGTTTGACTTTCAGCCCCAGCATTTT
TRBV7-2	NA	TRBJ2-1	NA	CASSLDPGYPNEQFF	TGTGCCAGCAGCTTAGATCCGGGGTACCCCAATGAGCAGTTCTTC